This T cell receptor beta chain was sequenced for a study of blood T cell repertoires in COVID-19 (TCRdb year 2020). About the investigation overall: The collaborator samples originated in the United States, Italy and Spain and spanned the acute and convalescent phases of COVID-19. The prospective study material was composed of cDNA or gDNA derived from T cells, B-cell-depleted T cells, or PBMCs. Deeply sampled blood TCRbeta repertoires from subjects exposed to, actively infected with, or recovered from COVID-19 were included in the dataset. A freely available public database, intended as a resource for researchers studying the immune response to SARS-CoV-2, is where the repertoires were released. The samples were drawn from the first 160 participants of the ongoing ImmuneRACE study and from over a thousand subjects provided by 6 global collaborators. Sample metadata almost always included a de-identified subject ID, COVID-19 status, age in years and sex. Where available, HLA class I and class II types were obtained from metadata supplied by the sample provider rather than from assay-based typing. Beyond this particular receptor, the publication reports: Clinical and demographic metadata were provided uncurated, with the amount varying by source and participant.

One collaborating source in Seattle enrolled patients during active infection and followed them longitudinally through the course of disease. Collaborating institutions collected whole blood in K2EDTA tubes following their own protocols. For TCRbeta analysis, collaborators shipped samples in one of three forms: frozen whole blood, isolated PBMCs, or DNA extracted from either of those sample types. The junction carries 14 bases between V and J, which are trimmed by 9 bases and 0 bases respectively. The CDR1 and CDR2 encoded by the germline V gene (reference sequence) are LNHDA and SQIVND. Taken from cysteine to phenylalanine, the CDR3 has 15 residues. CDR3 DNA only is kept here, 45 bases in frame from base 1. Note on this clone: No cognate antigen has been identified for it. One base away there is no much larger clone; base qualities are not given.

TCRbeta CDR3 regions were amplified from genomic DNA by means of the immunoSEQ Assay, a bias-controlled multiplex PCR. The paper's data handling went like this. Within the assay, amplification of reference gene primers was used to estimate how many nucleated cells each sample contained. Sequence reads were collapsed and filtered to measure the absolute abundance of every unique TCRbeta CDR3 rearrangement. Productive Simpson clonality was computed per sample as the square root of Simpson's diversity index over productive rearrangements. TCRdb stores this immuneACCESS table with in-frame sequences only. Part of the clones is absent; in the studies checked, under half of the shortfall reflects unresolved V genes, and no reason is known for the rest. V and J calls and clone size come straight from that table; D and trimming were deduced from the DNA. The sample data list some 200,000 clones, and about 83% of these were observed just once. 1.3% of the sample is taken by the ten largest.

The source is a woman aged 25 to 45 with COVID-19, enrolled during active disease. The sequencing sample was made of peripheral blood. The chain links TRBV19 with TRBJ2-2; the D segment could be TRBD2, given 6 matching bases. The CDR3 in this case is CASRHIAANTGELFF. The bases are TGTGCCAGCCGTCACATAGCGGCGAACACCGGGGAGCTGTTTTTT.